The sequence of this T cell receptor (beta chain) was determined in a study of blood T cell repertoires in COVID-19. Libraries were prepared by immunoSEQ multiplex PCR; TCRdb keeps only in-frame clonotypes and omits some of them. The sample lists some 200,000 clones; around nine tenths were seen once. This sequence was found in a man aged 18 to 29 with active or convalescent COVID-19. Sequenced sample: peripheral blood.

The CDR3 DNA sequence: TGTGCCTGGAGTGGGGGGTCCGGGACAAACTCCTACAATGAGCAGTTCTTC. Amino acids: CAWSGGSGTNSYNEQFF. The rearrangement uses TRBV30 and TRBJ2-1, with D possibly matching TRBD1 (6 bases). The V gene's germline CDR1 is GTSNPN and CDR2 SVGIG (reference sequence). The ends were cut back, 1 base at V and 0 bases at J, with 16 bases in the middle. This CDR3 is built from 17 residues.